These 21 T cell receptor beta chains originate from one sample sequenced in a study of T cell repertoires in cytomegalovirus infection. These TCRs are of unknown antigen specificity. Using its own MiXCR run on the reads, TCRdb lists one record per CDR3 protein. The sample consists of 800,000 to 950,000 distinct CDR3 sequences, approximately 29% of them appearing once. This specimen consisted of cultured CD8+ T cells from PBMCs, obtained from culture after CMV antigen stimulation. Receptor source: a human donor in good health (CMV status not recorded). Some clones in this sample may be carry-over from other donors' samples.

In this sample, this clonotype turned up many times. The chain is built from TRBV4-3 and TRBJ1-2, with D possibly being TRBD1 (6 bases). The CDR3 length is 15 residues. Per the germline V gene, CDR1 is LGHNA and CDR2 is YSLEER. V lost 7 bases and J 1 base, leaving 16 bases between the germline ends. The CDR3 DNA is TGCGCCAGCACCCCAACAAAGGGGGTTAACTATGGCTACACCTTC. Its protein product is CASTPTKGVNYGYTF.

The V and J genes are TRBV6-8 and TRBJ1-5, with unresolved D. The CDR3 has 17 amino acids. V gave up 5 bases and J gave up 3 bases, with 20 bases separating them. Germline CDR1 reads MNHGY; CDR2 reads SAAAGT. The CDR3 DNA follows: TGTGCCAGCAGTGACGAGAGACCCACCTATGCCAATCAGCCCCAGCATTTT. Encoded protein: CASSDERPTYANQPQHF.

This clonotype has more than one count but fewer than ten. The gene calls are TRBV11-3 and TRBJ2-3; D ambiguous. CDR3 length: 15 amino acids. With 5 bases removed from V and 5 bases from J, the gap between germline ends came to 17 bases. Germline V lookup: CDR1 SGHNT, CDR2 YENEEA. This CDR3 reads CASSPRPSVIDTQYF. DNA of the CDR3: TGTGCCAGCAGCCCCCGGCCGAGCGTGATAGATACGCAGTATTTT.

This clonotype was observed a few times. The chain employs TRBV6-1 and TRBJ2-5; 9 bases fit TRBD2. From germline, CDR1 is MNHNS and CDR2 SASEGT. The CDR3 has 15 residues. With 1 base clipped from V and 5 bases from J, the junction kept 5 bases outside the gene matches. CDR3 region: CASSEGGGARETQYF. Written as DNA, the CDR3 is TGTGCCAGCAGTGAAGGCGGGGGGGCCCGGGAGACCCAGTACTTC.

There are a few counts of this clonotype. The chain joins TRBV29-1 to TRBJ2-6, with D perhaps matching TRBD1 or TRBD2 (5 bases each). Trimming removed 3 bases at V and 2 bases at J, with 17 bases between. Germline assignment: CDR1 SQVTM and CDR2 ANQGSEA. The CDR3 is 17 amino acids. The CDR3 loop reads CSVEGVRGLTGANVLTF. The CDR3 nucleotides read TGCAGCGTTGAGGGGGTCCGGGGCCTCACTGGGGCCAACGTCCTGACTTTC.

This clonotype was seen at least ten times. The chain recombines TRBV4-1 with TRBJ2-1; no definite D call. CDR1 MGHRA and CDR2 YSYEKL come from the germline V gene. The CDR3 is 13 amino acids. The V end was cut by 1 base, the J end by 1 base, with 2 bases between. DNA of the CDR3: TGCGCCAGCAGCCAAGGATCCTACAATGAGCAGTTCTTC. Its translation is CASSQGSYNEQFF.

This clonotype was seen many times. The rearrangement joins TRBV28 to TRBJ1-5; TRBD1 might be the D (5 bases). V dropped 3 bases and J dropped 4 bases, with 13 bases sitting between them. Per the germline V gene, CDR1 is MDHEN and CDR2 is SYDVKM. CDR3 length: 15 residues. The CDR3 protein is CASSLGRTKNQPQHF. CDR3 bases: TGTGCCAGCAGTTTGGGGCGGACGAAGAATCAGCCCCAGCATTTT.

There are a few counts of this clonotype. J is TRBJ2-7 and V is TRBV7-9; 8 bases are shared with TRBD1. After removal of 5 bases from V and 5 bases from J, the junction contained 2 bases not matched to a gene. Germline-derived CDR1 and CDR2 are SEHNR and FQNEAQ (reference sequence). This CDR3 has 12 amino acids. CDR3 nucleotides: TGTGCCAGCAGCCCGGGACAGGACGAGCAGTACTTC. It is translated as CASSPGQDEQYF.

This clonotype was detected only a few times. The chain has TRBV2 and TRBJ2-7; tentative D call: TRBD1 (5 bases). Trimming took off 11 bases at V and 6 bases at J, with 14 bases between the two ends. CDR3 length equals 11 residues. Germline CDR1 is SNHLY and CDR2 is FYNNEI. CDR3 sequence reads: CALGPGFEQYV. The CDR3, as DNA: TGTGCCCTCGGGCCAGGGTTCGAGCAGTACGTC.

This clonotype occurred a few times. The CDR3 nucleotides are TGTGCCAGTAGTGTCCGGGACAGGGGTTTTCCAGATACGCAGTATTTT. Amino acids: CASSVRDRGFPDTQYF. This chain joins TRBV19 and TRBJ2-3; 10 bases fit TRBD1. This CDR3 is built from 16 residues. Per the germline V gene, CDR1 is LNHDA and CDR2 is SQIVND (reference sequence). V lost 5 bases to trimming and J lost 4 bases; unmatched junction nucleotides: 9.

This clonotype was recorded at least ten times. CDR3 bases: TGTGCCAGCAGTTACTCCCCCTGGGGCAACACTGAAGCTTTCTTT. Translated: CASSYSPWGNTEAFF. V is TRBV6-5 and J is TRBJ1-1; possibly TRBD1 for D (5 bases). Germline assignment: CDR1 MNHEY and CDR2 SVGAGI. V gave up 0 bases and J gave up 2 bases, with 10 bases separating them. The CDR3 is 15 amino acids.

The rearrangement joins TRBV12-3 or TRBV12-4 to TRBJ2-1; 16 bases align to TRBD2. Trimming took 3 bases from V and 7 from J; bases not matched to a gene: 6. The CDR3 totals 17 residues. CDR3 nucleotide sequence: TGTGCCAGCAGTTTGGGGACTAGCGGGGGGGGCGCGAATGAGCAGTTCTTC. It is translated as CASSLGTSGGGANEQFF.

This clonotype has only a few counts. The chain carries TRBV9 and TRBJ1-2; 12 bases align to TRBD1. The V and J ends lost 3 bases and 4 bases, in that order; junction bases with no gene match: 4. The germline gives CDR1 SGDLS, CDR2 YYNGEE. This CDR3 has 15 residues. CDR3 in DNA: TGTGCCAGCAGCGGGGGGACAGGGGGCTTCTATGGCTACACCTTC. Amino acid sequence: CASSGGTGGFYGYTF.

This sequence joins TRBV7-9 and TRBJ2-3, with D possibly called TRBD1 or TRBD2 (5 bases each). Per germline, CDR1 SEHNR and CDR2 FQNEAQ (reference sequence). The germline V and J ends were trimmed by 5 bases and 2 bases, with 14 bases remaining between them. The CDR3 has 15 amino acids. CDR3 protein: CASSPPGAVTDTQYF. CDR3 sequence (DNA): TGTGCCAGCAGCCCCCCCGGGGCTGTCACAGATACGCAGTATTTT.

V and J are TRBV5-4 and TRBJ1-2; D is ambiguous. This CDR3 is 15 amino acids long. Deletions cut 3 bases from V and 0 bases from J, with 12 bases between. The germline CDR1 and CDR2 sequences are SGHNT and YYREEE (reference sequence). This CDR3 reads CASSWGWEANYGYTF. The CDR3 DNA reads TGTGCCAGCAGCTGGGGATGGGAAGCTAACTATGGCTACACCTTC.

The chain uses TRBV25-1 and TRBJ2-5, with D tentatively TRBD2 (6 bases). Trimming took off 5 bases at V and 9 bases at J, with 31 bases between the two ends. CDR3 length: 18 residues. Germline CDR1 is MGHDK and CDR2 is SYGVNS. The CDR3 nucleotides read TGTGCCAGCAGTAAGCAATCGTCTGGGGCAGGCCGTACGGGGGCCCAGTACTTC. The encoded protein is CASSKQSSGAGRTGAQYF.

This chain connects TRBV7-3 to TRBJ2-7; 10 bases line up with TRBD2. Losses at the gene ends were 5 bases for V and 3 bases for J; bases not matched to a gene: 13. Germline-derived CDR1 and CDR2 are SGHTA and FQGTGA. This CDR3 is built from 17 residues. DNA for the CDR3: TGTGCCAGCAGCCCTACTTATGAGCGGGGGGGCGGCTACGAGCAGTACGTC. It codes for CASSPTYERGGGYEQYV.

The rearrangement joins TRBV7-6 to TRBJ2-7, with 7 bases identical to TRBD2. J lost 3 bases, V lost 2 bases, and 7 bases had no gene match. CDR1 and CDR2 (germline): SGHVS, FNYEAQ. CDR3 length equals 15 residues. CDR3: CASSLSQRGIYEQYF. The CDR3 nucleotides are TGTGCCAGCAGCTTATCTCAGCGGGGTATCTACGAGCAGTACTTC. The whole variable domain, remainder taken from reference TRBV7-6 and TRBJ2-7, is GAGVSQSPRYKVTKRGQDVALRCDPISGHVSLYWYRQALGQGPEFLTYFNYEAQQDKSGLPNDRFSAERPEGSISTLTIQRTEQRDSAMYRCASSLSQRGIYEQYFGPGTRLTVT.

V and J are TRBV6-1 and TRBJ1-5, with 7 bases identical to TRBD1. The germline gives CDR1 MNHNS, CDR2 SASEGT. The CDR3 extends over 15 amino acids. V shed 1 base, J shed 6 bases, and the junction held 6 bases outside the gene matches. CDR3 sequence reads: CASSEEAGGAQPQHF. CDR3 sequence (DNA): TGTGCCAGCAGTGAAGAGGCAGGGGGGGCTCAGCCCCAGCATTTT.

The chain is built from TRBV7-9 and TRBJ2-2; 7 nucleotides line up with TRBD1. Germline assignment: CDR1 SEHNR and CDR2 FQNEAQ (reference sequence). This CDR3 spans 15 amino acids. V was pared by 2 bases and J by 7 bases, with 7 bases of the junction left unmatched. As DNA, the CDR3 is TGTGCCAGCAGCTTACCCACAGGGGTGGACGGGGAGCTGTTTTTT. It yields the protein CASSLPTGVDGELFF.

There are a few counts of this clonotype. The genes are TRBV7-6 and TRBJ1-2; TRBD1 matches at 9 bases. The CDR3 consists of 15 residues. Germline assignment: CDR1 SGHVS and CDR2 FNYEAQ. V shed 6 bases and J 8 bases; nucleotides not matched to a gene: 13. The CDR3, as DNA: TGTGCCAGCAGTTTAACCGGGACAGGGTTTTTGGGCTACACCTTC. Residues: CASSLTGTGFLGYTF.